This T cell receptor (beta chain) was identified in a study of shared clonotypes between healthy human individuals. The length of the CDR3 is 14 residues. From germline, CDR1 is KGHSH and CDR2 LQKENI. V lost 6 bases to trimming and J lost 10 bases, with 19 bases between them. The data were produced by immunoSEQ multiplex PCR, yet TCRdb's version contains in-frame clones alone and is incomplete. The sample carries 450,000 to 650,000 clones, just over 75% recorded once. Sequencing was performed on PBMCs. The chain employs TRBV18 and TRBJ2-1; D remains ambiguous. The clonotype was recovered from a woman in her 40s in good health. Some clones in this sample may be carry-over from other donors' samples. The chain's CDR3 is CASSPYGQSVEQFF. The CDR3 DNA sequence: TGTGCCAGCTCCCCCTACGGGCAATCGGTAGAGCAGTTCTTC. Together with reference TRBV18 and TRBJ2-1, the CDR3 gives the full variable domain: NAGVMQNPRHLVRRRGQEARLRCSPMKGHSHVYWYRQLPEEGLKFMVYLQKENIIDESGMPKERFSAEFPKEGPSILRIQQVVRGDSAAYFCASSPYGQSVEQFFGPGTRLTVL.